The T cell receptor (beta chain) described here comes from a study of a mutant IDH1 vaccine in newly diagnosed glioma. Regarding this clone: Its antigen is unknown.

This CDR3 comprises 12 residues. CDR1 ENHRY and CDR2 SYGVKD come from the germline V gene. V lost 8 bases and J lost 0, with 5 bases in between. Sequenced by immunoSEQ multiplex PCR; TCRdb stores in-frame clones only, minus some. Of 50,000 or so clones listed, 86% are singletons. As to time point: baseline, week 1 (first vaccination visit). Treatment in this sample: pre-vaccination baseline after standard-of-care therapy. Whole-study findings and limits: Detectable vaccine-induced immune responses arose in around 93% of patients.

The chain is built from TRBV10-3 and TRBJ2-1; D is ambiguous. The clonotype originates from a man between 40 and 49 years old with glioma. The specimen was PBMCs, collected from a glioma patient treated with radiotherapy, temozolomide or both. The CDR3 loop is CAIESSYNEQFF. The DNA of the CDR3 is TGTGCCATCGAGAGCTCCTACAATGAGCAGTTCTTC.